This T cell receptor (beta chain) was captured by sequencing in a study of shared clonotypes between healthy human individuals. About the study: A couple of women and a few men aged 18 to 49 made up the donors. Plates per donor: three CD4 naive, three CD4 memory, two CD8 naive, one CD8 memory.

This table comes from immunoSEQ multiplex PCR, and its TCRdb copy is limited to in-frame clones, with some not included. Of 2 million to 3 million clones in the sample, 93% were seen once. Notes on this clone: Its matching antigen is unknown.

Study-level points and caveats: Richness estimates generally favored naive over memory subsets.

All donors were healthy HIV-negative adults lacking recent acute infections or vaccinations. The CDR3 spans 16 residues. V was trimmed by 2 bases and J by 0 bases, leaving 11 bases between them. The germline V gene has CDR1 SEHNR and CDR2 FQNEAQ (reference sequence). The material sequenced was naive CD4+ T cells from PBMCs. Subset given: CD45RA+ positively selected. This chain uses TRBV7-9 with TRBJ1-5; D is unclear. The source is a man aged 18 to 29 in good health. Some clones in this sample may be carry-over from other donors' samples. CDR3 bases: TGTGCCAGCAGCTTATTTGTAGCTAATAGCAATCAGCCCCAGCATTTT. Protein sequence: CASSLFVANSNQPQHF.